The rows below give T cell receptor beta chains drawn from one sample of a study of blood T cells in healthy people across ages. In TCRdb, the 5' RACE reads were re-called with MiXCR into one record per CDR3 protein. The data show a few hundred thousand distinct CDR3 sequences, with more than 45% seen just once and under 65% held by the top ten. Sequencing was performed on blood. These TCRs come from a man aged 55 to 69 in good health. The CDR3 runs from the conserved cysteine through the conserved F or W. The D gene is left open where the match is weak. Only some rows state a clone size, as once, few, many or a class for expanded clones.

V gene	J gene	clone size	D gene	CDR3 protein	CDR3 DNA
TRBV14	TRBJ2-1	.	TRBD2	CASSGSGGPGNEQFF	TGTGCCAGCAGCGGTAGCGGGGGCCCGGGGAATGAGCAGTTCTTC
TRBV27	TRBJ2-7	.	.	CATGSLYEQYF	TGTGCCACCGGGAGCCTCTACGAGCAGTACTTC
TRBV5-4	TRBJ2-1	once	.	CASSNRVYEQFF	TGTGCCAGCAGCAACAGGGTCTATGAGCAGTTCTTC
TRBV7-2	TRBJ1-1	few	TRBD1	CASSSRTGRNTEAFF	TGTGCCAGCAGTTCCCGGACAGGGAGGAACACTGAAGCTTTCTTT
TRBV3-1	TRBJ2-1	few	TRBD2	CASSPGLAGESEQFF	TGTGCTAGCAGCCCTGGACTAGCGGGAGAGAGTGAGCAGTTCTTC
TRBV12-3/TRBV12-4	TRBJ2-5	few	.	CASSAHPGETQYF	TGTGCCAGCAGTGCACACCCGGGGGAGACCCAGTACTTC
TRBV29-1	TRBJ1-3	.	TRBD1	CSVELGTGLNTIYF	TGCAGCGTTGAGTTGGGGACAGGGTTAAACACCATATATTTT
TRBV6-5	TRBJ2-5	few	TRBD2	CASSPPAGGSETQYF	TGTGCCAGCAGTCCCCCAGCGGGAGGGTCGGAGACCCAGTACTTC
TRBV10-3	TRBJ2-5	.	TRBD2	CAISGGGEGFQETQYF	TGTGCCATCAGTGGAGGCGGGGAGGGATTCCAAGAGACCCAGTACTTC
TRBV18	TRBJ2-3	few	.	CASSPTVTDTQYF	TGTGCCAGCTCACCCACAGTCACAGATACGCAGTATTTT
TRBV20-1	TRBJ2-5	.	.	CSATSVGETQYF	TGCAGTGCTACCAGCGTGGGGGAGACCCAGTACTTC
TRBV25-1	TRBJ2-7	.	TRBD1	CASKTGAYEQYF	TGTGCCAGCAAGACAGGGGCCTACGAGCAGTACTTC
TRBV6-5	TRBJ1-1	.	.	CASSYSRGNTETFF	TGTGCCAGCAGTTACTCAAGGGGAAACACTGAAACTTTCTTT
TRBV28	TRBJ2-7	.	TRBD2	CASTRGGTPSYEQYF	TGTGCCAGCACTCGGGGGGGGACACCCTCCTACGAGCAGTACTTC
TRBV7-9	TRBJ1-1	many	TRBD1	CASSLPGDTGGLNTEAFF	TGTGCCAGCAGCTTACCGGGGGATACAGGGGGACTGAACACTGAAGCTTTCTTT
TRBV7-3	TRBJ2-4	many	.	CASSPGPSNIQYF	TGTGCCAGCAGCCCCGGCCCGTCAAACATTCAGTACTTC
TRBV27	TRBJ1-2	.	.	CASSPDRMYGYTF	TGTGCCAGCAGCCCCGACAGGATGTATGGCTACACCTTC
TRBV6-5	TRBJ2-3	.	.	CARQGLRGVADTQYF	TGTGCCAGACAAGGGCTTAGGGGAGTCGCAGATACGCAGTATTTT
TRBV7-3	TRBJ2-1	.	.	CASRDGGRYNEQFF	TGTGCCAGCAGGGACGGGGGCCGTTACAATGAGCAGTTCTTC
TRBV9	TRBJ2-5	.	.	CPSSVARGTQGTQYF	TGTCCCAGCAGCGTTGCACGAGGGACCCAAGGGACCCAGTACTTC
TRBV6-5	TRBJ2-7	.	.	CASSSLGLTYEQYF	TGTGCCAGCAGCTCTTTAGGACTTACCTACGAGCAGTACTTC
TRBV5-1	TRBJ2-2	.	.	CASNGGVNTGELFF	TGCGCCAGCAACGGGGGAGTCAACACCGGGGAGCTGTTTTTT
TRBV12-3/TRBV12-4	TRBJ1-2	.	.	CASSFFKDSGYTF	TGTGCCAGCAGTTTTTTCAAGGACTCTGGCTACACCTTC
TRBV5-6	TRBJ2-5	.	.	CATTDWMGETQYF	TGTGCCACCACGGACTGGATGGGGGAGACCCAGTACTTC
TRBV2	TRBJ1-5	.	.	CASSIDSTWNQPQHF	TGTGCCAGCAGTATAGACAGCACCTGGAATCAGCCCCAGCATTTT
TRBV12-3/TRBV12-4	TRBJ1-2	many	TRBD1	CASSQGGTYGYTF	TGTGCCAGCAGCCAGGGGGGGACCTATGGCTACACCTTC
TRBV12-3/TRBV12-4	TRBJ2-4	.	.	CASSPGNKGPSGQYF	TGTGCCAGCAGTCCCGGAAACAAGGGACCGAGCGGGCAGTACTTC
TRBV13	TRBJ2-7	.	.	CASSSRHTSSYEQYF	TGTGCCAGCAGCTCCCGACACACGAGCTCCTACGAGCAGTACTTC
TRBV10-3	TRBJ2-6	.	.	CAISVTGNSNSGATVLTF	TGTGCCATCAGTGTTACAGGGAATTCTAACTCTGGGGCCACCGTCCTGACTTTC
TRBV9	TRBJ2-1	.	TRBD2	CASSKTSGKNNEQFF	TGTGCCAGCAGCAAAACTAGCGGGAAGAACAATGAGCAGTTCTTC
TRBV7-8	TRBJ2-5	.	.	CASSLISGGDWYF	TGTGCCAGCAGCTTAATTTCCGGAGGGGACTGGTACTTC
TRBV12-3/TRBV12-4	TRBJ1-4	few	TRBD1	CASSTDRGGTRNEKLFF	TGTGCCAGCAGTACGGACAGGGGTGGTACGAGGAATGAAAAACTGTTTTTT
TRBV4-1	TRBJ1-6	.	TRBD1	CASSQEVPGQNSPLHF	TGCGCCAGCAGCCAAGAGGTTCCGGGACAGAATTCACCCCTCCACTTT
TRBV12-3/TRBV12-4	TRBJ2-3	.	.	CASVWESDTQYF	TGTGCCAGCGTATGGGAATCGGATACGCAGTATTTT
TRBV7-2	TRBJ2-7	medium-sized	TRBD2	CASRPNAGTSAEQYF	TGTGCCAGCAGGCCTAACGCCGGGACTAGCGCCGAGCAGTACTTC
TRBV12-3/TRBV12-4	TRBJ2-7	many	TRBD2	CASSRSGSSYEQYF	TGTGCCAGCAGCCGAAGCGGGAGCTCCTACGAGCAGTACTTC
TRBV20-1	TRBJ2-7	.	TRBD1	CSALRGQGRSEQYF	TGCAGTGCTCTAAGAGGACAGGGGCGGTCCGAGCAGTACTTC
TRBV2	TRBJ2-5	.	TRBD2	CASSGRLAAQETQYF	TGTGCCAGCAGTGGCAGGCTAGCGGCTCAAGAGACCCAGTACTTC
TRBV7-2	TRBJ2-4	.	TRBD2	CASSSGGTRSAIQYF	TGTGCCAGCAGCTCCGGCGGGACTAGGTCTGCCATTCAGTACTTC
TRBV28	TRBJ1-2	.	.	CASSPPHAGGYTF	TGTGCCAGCAGCCCTCCACACGCCGGAGGCTACACCTTC
TRBV4-2	TRBJ1-2	.	TRBD1	CASSRPTGGSYGYTF	TGTGCCAGCAGCCGCCCGACAGGGGGTAGCTATGGCTACACCTTC
TRBV7-3	TRBJ2-7	few	.	CASSLFSAYEQYF	TGTGCCAGCAGCTTATTTTCTGCGTACGAGCAGTACTTC
TRBV28	TRBJ1-6	.	.	CASSFGNPLAPLHF	TGTGCCAGCAGTTTTGGGAACCCACTAGCACCCCTCCACTTT
TRBV7-9	TRBJ2-7	many	.	CASSLGGLRREGEQYF	TGTGCCAGCAGCTTGGGCGGGCTCCGGAGAGAGGGCGAGCAGTACTTC
TRBV6-5	TRBJ2-5	.	TRBD2	CASRPQLAVRETQYF	TGTGCCAGCAGACCCCAACTAGCGGTCCGCGAGACCCAGTACTTC